The 11 T cell receptor beta chains presented below share a single source sample, sequenced in a study of blood T cell repertoires in COVID-19. Assay used: immunoSEQ multiplex PCR; TCRdb lists only in-frame clones, some missing. The top ten hold more than 2% of the sample, which has 100,000 to 150,000 clones, roughly 80% seen once. Material for sequencing was PBMCs or T cells enriched from blood (not recorded which). The receptors here all came from a man between 35 and 55 years old with acute COVID-19.

This clone turned up a few times. This sequence joins TRBV2 and TRBJ1-6, with D uncertain. V gave up 7 bases and J gave up 0 bases, with 10 bases separating them. The CDR3 consists of 15 residues. From germline, CDR1 is SNHLY and CDR2 FYNNEI. In DNA, the CDR3 is TGTGCCAGCACCCCACAGAGCTCCTATAATTCACCCCTCCACTTT. Translating gives CASTPQSSYNSPLHF.

This sequence joins TRBV10-1 and TRBJ2-7; maybe TRBD2 (6 bases). CDR1 and CDR2 (germline): WNHNN, SYGVQD (reference sequence). The CDR3 is 14 amino acids. Trimming removed 7 bases from V and 2 bases from J, with 15 bases in between. The CDR3 coding sequence is TGCGCCAGCACCCCCCTAGCGACTACCTACGAGCAGTACTTC. Translation: CASTPLATTYEQYF.

V and J are TRBV28 and TRBJ1-2; the match to TRBD1 covers 10 bases. Germline V gene data show CDR1 as MDHEN and CDR2 as SYDVKM. The junction had 4 bases not matched to a gene; V was cut back by 5 bases and J by 7 bases. This CDR3 is 13 amino acids long. CDR3 DNA sequence: TGTGCCAGCAGTCCCGGGACAGGGGTTGGCTACACCTTC. This encodes CASSPGTGVGYTF.

V gene TRBV11-2 combines with J gene TRBJ1-1, with D possibly being TRBD1 (5 bases). The germline CDR1 and CDR2 sequences are SGHAT and FQNNGV. There are 13 residues in the CDR3. Deletions cut 3 bases from V and 4 bases from J, with 9 bases between. The CDR3 is CASSFNRGTEAFF. CDR3 bases: TGTGCCAGCAGCTTCAATAGGGGCACTGAAGCTTTCTTT.

This rearrangement joins TRBV5-1 to TRBJ1-6; D remains unclear. CDR3 length: 15 amino acids. The V end was cut by 0 bases, the J end by 8 bases, with 12 bases between. Germline CDR1 and CDR2: SGHRS and YFSETQ. The CDR3 DNA sequence: TGCGCCAGCAGCTTGGAGGCGCCTGGAGATTCACCCCTCCACTTT. Protein product: CASSLEAPGDSPLHF.

J is TRBJ1-2 and V is TRBV24-1, with 8 bases that match TRBD1. Germline assignment: CDR1 KGHDR and CDR2 SFDVKD. CDR3 length: 15 residues. Trimming cost V 4 bases and J 7 bases; bases outside gene matches: 10. The CDR3 sequence is CATSDQGQGAAGYTF. DNA for the CDR3: TGTGCCACCAGTGACCAAGGACAGGGAGCGGCTGGCTACACCTTC.

The rearrangement links TRBV3-1 (or the pseudogene TRBV3-2) to TRBJ2-2; D ambiguous. CDR3 length equals 11 residues. Germline V gives CDR1 LGHDT, CDR2 YNNKEL (reference sequence). The V end was cut by 4 bases, the J end by 8 bases, with 5 bases between. The CDR3 region has the DNA TGTGCCAGCAGCCTCCCGGGGGAGCTGTTTTTT. Its protein product is CASSLPGELFF.

The chain couples TRBV12-3 or TRBV12-4 to TRBJ1-2; TRBD1 matches 9 bases. This CDR3 is built from 13 residues. V dropped 6 bases and J dropped 6; count of bases not matched to a gene: 5. This CDR3 is CASRLTGGNGYTF. CDR3 nucleotide sequence: TGTGCCAGCAGATTAACAGGGGGCAATGGCTACACCTTC.

V and J are TRBV24-1 and TRBJ2-1; D remains ambiguous. Germline V lookup: CDR1 KGHDR, CDR2 SFDVKD. CDR3 size: 13 residues. Deletions cut 1 base from V and 5 bases from J, with 5 bases between. CDR3 region: CATSDFNDNEQFF. The CDR3 coding sequence is TGTGCCACCAGTGATTTCAATGACAATGAGCAGTTCTTC.

CDR3 nucleotide sequence: TGTGCCAGCAGGGGCAGGGGGAACACTGAAGCTTTCTTT. As protein: CASRGRGNTEAFF. The chain combines TRBV6-5 with TRBJ1-1, with a possible D match to TRBD1 (6 bases). The CDR3 length is 13 residues. Germline CDR1 reads MNHEY; CDR2 reads SVGAGI. V was clipped by 6 bases and J by 1 base, with 9 bases between them.

The chain employs TRBV4-2 and TRBJ1-5; unclear D gene. The V and J ends lost 4 bases and 6 bases respectively, with 10 bases between them. The CDR3 has 13 residues. Germline V gives CDR1 LGHNA, CDR2 YNFKEQ. CDR3 in amino acids: CASSPSILQPQHF. The CDR3 DNA reads as TGTGCCAGCAGCCCTTCTATTCTTCAGCCCCAGCATTTT.